The clone carrying this T cell receptor beta chain was seen a few times. Its antigen is unknown. Total RNA extracted from each sample amounted to at least 6 micrograms. This entry comes from a study of blood T cells in healthy people across ages. Overall study results and limits: Both higher diversity and more naive CD4+ cells marked long-lived donors when set against aged donors.

Between the trimmed V and J ends, which lost 3 bases and 1 base, there was a span of 13 bases. Germline V lookup: CDR1 DFQATT, CDR2 SNEGSKA (reference sequence). The CDR3 contains 15 residues. Then a second PCR, running about 6 to 12 cycles, was carried out with a sample-barcoded 5' primer and a J-beta primer mix. The template-switch adaptor, which had 12 random nucleotides, put a tag on each cDNA molecule. TCRdb recomputed calls from the 5' RACE reads with MiXCR, one row per CDR3 protein. The sample holds roughly 1,000,000 distinct CDR3 sequences, roughly 24% seen once. This sample also appeared in a second study, on T cells of mothers and their children.

This receptor was taken from a girl aged 2 to 10 in good health. The sequenced material came from blood. The rearrangement joins TRBV20-1 to TRBJ2-4; TRBD1 or TRBD2 may be the D gene (6 bases each). CDR3 nucleotides: TGCAGTGCTAGCGAGGGGGGCCATGCCAAAAACATTCAGTACTTC. Translating gives CSASEGGHAKNIQYF.